The 30 T cell receptor beta chains listed next were all sequenced from one sample in a study of vaccination and CD4 T cells after COVID-19. These receptors have no known antigen. Sample treatment: roughly 11-day PBMC culture with coronavirus spike peptide pools or control peptides (ViraFEST assay). The Oncomine TCR Beta short-read assay was applied to DNA of cultured CD4+ T cells. TCRdb redid the calling of the PCR reads with MiXCR, one entry per CDR3 protein. The table has some 23,000 distinct CDR3 sequences, around 43% seen once. This specimen was CD4+ T cells from blood, cultured in vitro, taken before SARS-CoV-2 vaccination. The receptors derive from a human donor who received a COVID-19 vaccine.

The chain carries TRBV18 and TRBJ1-1; D is unresolved. V was clipped by 1 base and J by 1 base, with 10 bases between them. The CDR3 covers 15 residues. Germline V gene sequence: CDR1 KGHSH, CDR2 LQKENI. The CDR3 DNA sequence: TGTGCCAGCTCACCACTGGCTCAGGCGAACACTGAAGCTTTCTTT. Its protein product is CASSPLAQANTEAFF.

This clonotype was counted only a few times. This chain links TRBV2 with TRBJ1-5; D ambiguous. CDR3 length: 13 amino acids. With 2 bases removed from V and 4 bases from J, the gap between germline ends came to 6 bases. Germline values: CDR1 SNHLY, CDR2 FYNNEI. CDR3 nucleotides: TGTGCCAGCAGTGAAACGGGGAATCAGCCCCAGCATTTT. This sequence encodes CASSETGNQPQHF.

In nucleotides, the CDR3 is TGTGCCAGCAGACCGACAGGGAGGAACACTGAAGCTTTCTTT. It encodes CASRPTGRNTEAFF. The genes are TRBV25-1 and TRBJ1-1; 7 nucleotides line up with TRBD1. Germline-derived CDR1 and CDR2 are MGHDK and SYGVNS. The CDR3 spans 14 residues. V lost 6 bases, J lost 1 base, and 5 bases stayed unmatched.

The J gene is TRBJ2-5, the V gene TRBV10-1, with 12 bases that match TRBD1. This CDR3 region has 15 residues. V trimming: 5 bases; J trimming: 4 bases; junction bases outside the gene matches: 5. Germline values: CDR1 WNHNN, CDR2 SYGVQD (reference sequence). The CDR3 sequence: CASSPGTGGGETQYF. The CDR3 DNA sequence: TGCGCCAGCAGTCCCGGGACAGGGGGCGGAGAGACCCAGTACTTC.

V gene TRBV30 combines with J gene TRBJ1-5, with no clear D. Germline V gene lookup returns CDR1 GTSNPN and CDR2 SVGIG (reference sequence). The CDR3 length is 13 residues. V was trimmed by 2 bases and J by 4 bases, leaving 9 bases between them. This CDR3 reads CAWSWVGNQPQHF. In nucleotides, the CDR3 is TGTGCCTGGAGTTGGGTTGGGAATCAGCCCCAGCATTTT.

The chain is built from TRBV10-3 and TRBJ1-1; 8 bases are a match to TRBD1. V lost 10 bases, J lost 4 bases, and 20 bases stayed unmatched. Germline V gene sequence: CDR1 ENHRY, CDR2 SYGVKD. This CDR3 has 17 amino acids. The CDR3 region is CATLEAQGGSRVTEAFF. The CDR3 nucleotides read TGTGCCACCCTTGAGGCACAGGGGGGTTCTCGGGTCACTGAAGCTTTCTTT.

In this sample, this clonotype turned up a few times. The V call is TRBV6-1, the J call TRBJ1-1, with 8 bases identical to TRBD1. The CDR3 has 14 residues. With V trimmed by 8 bases and J by 4 bases, 9 bases remained unmatched. Germline V gene sequence: CDR1 MNHNS, CDR2 SASEGT. CDR3 DNA sequence: TGTGCCAGCGGGCCAATGGACAGGGTCACTGAAGCTTTCTTT. It translates to CASGPMDRVTEAFF.

The genes are TRBV6-1 and TRBJ1-5; D is possibly TRBD1 (5 bases). This CDR3 contains 15 residues. The ends were cut back, 6 bases at V and 2 bases at J, with 14 bases in the middle. Germline V gene lookup returns CDR1 MNHNS and CDR2 SASEGT. The chain's CDR3 is CASRPNRRGNQPQHF. The CDR3 coding sequence is TGTGCCAGCAGACCTAACAGGAGGGGCAATCAGCCCCAGCATTTT.

This clonotype was recorded a few times. This chain links TRBV30 with TRBJ1-5; possibly TRBD1 for D (6 bases). The CDR3 spans 14 residues. V dropped 0 bases and J dropped 4 bases, with 10 bases sitting between them. CDR1 and CDR2 from the germline V gene are GTSNPN and SVGIG (reference sequence). In DNA form, the CDR3 reads TGTGCCTGGAGTGTGAGGGACATTAATCAGCCCCAGCATTTT. This translates into CAWSVRDINQPQHF.

This clonotype was seen a few times. The gene calls are TRBV19 and TRBJ1-1; TRBD1 matches at 8 bases. This CDR3 has 15 residues. Germline lookup yields CDR1 LNHDA and CDR2 SQIVND (reference sequence). The V and J ends lost 9 bases and 4 bases, in that order; junction bases with no gene match: 13. CDR3 in amino acids: CASTSQGAVSTEAFF. The CDR3 coding sequence is TGTGCCAGCACATCCCAGGGGGCTGTATCCACTGAAGCTTTCTTT.

The chain couples TRBV19 to TRBJ1-5, with TRBD1 identical over 7 bases. In germline, CDR1 is LNHDA, CDR2 SQIVND (reference sequence). This CDR3 region has 16 residues. V shed 3 bases and J 1 base; nucleotides not matched to a gene: 6. The CDR3 loop is CASSIFGQVSNQPQHF. The CDR3 nucleotides are TGTGCCAGTAGTATTTTCGGACAGGTGAGCAATCAGCCCCAGCATTTT.

This clonotype was seen a handful of times. V gene TRBV24-1 combines with J gene TRBJ2-7; 10 bases fit TRBD2. From germline, CDR1 is KGHDR and CDR2 SFDVKD. V lost 5 bases, J lost 2 bases, and 11 bases stayed unmatched. The CDR3 runs 17 residues. The CDR3 DNA reads as TGTGCCACCAGTGGCCCAATCAGCGGGGGGGCGGCCTACGAGCAGTACTTC. It encodes CATSGPISGGAAYEQYF.

This chain links TRBV6-4 with TRBJ2-3; 8 bases line up with TRBD1. CDR1 and CDR2 (germline): MRHNA, SNTAGT. The V and J ends lost 6 bases and 4 bases, in that order; junction bases with no gene match: 6. This CDR3 region has 14 residues. CDR3 coding DNA: TGTGCCAGCAGCCCCGGACAGGGCTCAGATACGCAGTATTTT. The encoded protein is CASSPGQGSDTQYF.

J is TRBJ1-2 and V is TRBV5-1; the D gene is possibly TRBD1 (5 bases). Germline V gene sequence: CDR1 SGHRS, CDR2 YFSETQ. This CDR3 contains 14 residues. V shed 1 base and J shed 6 bases, with 13 bases lying between them. The CDR3 loop reads CASSLLSGGNGYTF. The CDR3 DNA is TGCGCCAGCAGCTTGTTGTCGGGGGGTAATGGCTACACCTTC.

The chain links TRBV2 to TRBJ2-5, with 8 bases matching TRBD2. Per the germline V gene, CDR1 is SNHLY and CDR2 is FYNNEI. The CDR3 sequence is 17 residues long. V shed 0 bases and J 4 bases; nucleotides not matched to a gene: 10. DNA of the CDR3: TGTGCCAGCAGTGAAGCGCTTCGGGGGGGGCGTCTAGAGACCCAGTACTTC. The encoded protein is CASSEALRGGRLETQYF.

This clonotype was detected a few times. The chain carries TRBV7-7 and TRBJ1-3; D perhaps matches TRBD1 (5 bases). Germline V gene sequence: CDR1 SSHAT, CDR2 FNYEAQ (reference sequence). The germline V and J ends were trimmed by 5 bases and 1 base, with 9 bases remaining between them. The CDR3 sequence is 14 residues long. The CDR3 region is CASSPTESGNTIYF. The CDR3 nucleotides read TGTGCCAGCAGCCCGACAGAGTCTGGAAACACCATATATTTT.

The rearrangement links TRBV20-1 to TRBJ2-5; TRBD2 matches at 16 bases. Unmatched junction bases numbered 6, after V lost 6 bases and J lost 5 bases. In germline, CDR1 is DFQATT, CDR2 SNEGSKA (reference sequence). There are 15 residues in the CDR3. This chain's CDR3 is CSAGTSGGAGETQYF. For the CDR3, the DNA is TGCAGTGCCGGGACTAGCGGGGGGGCCGGTGAGACCCAGTACTTC.

This clonotype was counted between two and nine times. The V and J genes are TRBV19 and TRBJ1-2, with D possibly being TRBD1 (5 bases). This CDR3 region has 16 residues. V lost 6 bases and J lost 2, with 19 bases in between. Germline values: CDR1 LNHDA, CDR2 SQIVND (reference sequence). The CDR3 is CASSLFEPGRNYGYTF. In DNA form, the CDR3 reads TGTGCCAGTAGCCTCTTCGAACCGGGACGAAACTATGGCTACACCTTC.

The table lists this clonotype with a few counts. This rearrangement joins TRBV24-1 to TRBJ1-6; D ambiguous. CDR1 is KGHDR and CDR2 is SFDVKD in the germline V gene. The V end was cut by 5 bases, the J end by 10 bases, with 5 bases between. This CDR3 has 11 residues. In nucleotides, the CDR3 is TGTGCCACCAGTGCTCCGTCACCCCTCCACTTT. This sequence encodes CATSAPSPLHF.

The chain recombines TRBV10-3 with TRBJ1-6, with a weak D call TRBD1 (5 bases). V lost 0 bases to trimming and J lost 0 bases, with 6 bases between them. Germline V gene sequence: CDR1 ENHRY, CDR2 SYGVKD. The CDR3 is made up of 16 amino acids. CDR3 bases: TGTGCCATCAGTGAGTCGGGGGGCTCCTATAATTCACCCCTCCACTTT. Its translation is CAISESGGSYNSPLHF.

This clonotype was seen only a few times. V gene TRBV15 combines with J gene TRBJ1-2; weak D call: TRBD1 (5 bases). The CDR3 has 14 amino acids. V lost 0 bases and J 7 bases, leaving 12 bases between the germline ends. Germline values: CDR1 LNHNV, CDR2 YYDKDF (reference sequence). Here the CDR3 reads CATSRDKGSGGYTF. The CDR3 DNA reads as TGTGCCACCAGCAGAGATAAGGGGAGCGGTGGCTACACCTTC.

This clonotype was seen a few times. The CDR3 here is CAIQGGNTEAFF. CDR3 DNA sequence: TGTGCCATCCAAGGTGGGAACACTGAAGCTTTCTTT. This chain connects TRBV10-3 to TRBJ1-1, with D unresolved. The germline V gene encodes CDR1 ENHRY and CDR2 SYGVKD. V was cut by 8 bases and J by 1 base, with 8 bases left in between. The CDR3 has 12 amino acids.

The chain employs TRBV5-4 and TRBJ2-1, with 7 nucleotides matching TRBD1. The CDR3 sequence is 19 residues long. The germline CDR1 and CDR2 sequences are SGHNT and YYREEE (reference sequence). Unmatched junction bases numbered 12, after V lost 0 bases and J lost 0 bases. The CDR3 DNA reads as TGTGCCAGCAGCTTGGCGAAACAGGGGTCGGGGAACTCCTACAATGAGCAGTTCTTC. Its translation: CASSLAKQGSGNSYNEQFF.

The table lists this clonotype with a few counts. The CDR3 nucleotides read TGTGCCAGCAAGCAGGGACAGAGCTATGGCTACACCTTC. This codes for CASKQGQSYGYTF. The chain links TRBV6-1 to TRBJ1-2; 7 nucleotides agree with TRBD1. J lost 4 bases, V lost 7 bases, and 6 bases had no gene match. Per the germline V gene, CDR1 is MNHNS and CDR2 is SASEGT. CDR3 length: 13 residues.

This clonotype was found a few times. The chain recombines TRBV20-1 with TRBJ1-1; D is possibly TRBD1 (6 bases). Germline V gives CDR1 DFQATT, CDR2 SNEGSKA (reference sequence). The CDR3 runs 15 residues. V gave up 6 bases and J gave up 0 bases, with 17 bases separating them. CDR3 nucleotides: TGCAGTGCCCGAGGACAGTTTCTGATGAACACTGAAGCTTTCTTT. Translating gives CSARGQFLMNTEAFF.

This clonotype was seen a few times. The J gene is TRBJ2-2, the V gene TRBV7-6; 14 nucleotides match TRBD2. V lost 5 bases, J lost 9 bases, and 5 bases stayed unmatched. This CDR3 is 15 amino acids long. Germline CDR1 SGHVS, CDR2 FNYEAQ. CDR3 protein: CASSARLAGGRELFF. The CDR3 nucleotides are TGTGCCAGCAGCGCCCGACTAGCGGGGGGGCGGGAGCTGTTTTTT.

The chain uses TRBV6-1 and TRBJ1-2; no definite D call. V lost 6 bases to trimming and J lost 5 bases, with 7 bases between them. The germline CDR1 and CDR2 sequences are MNHNS and SASEGT. The CDR3 spans 11 residues. The CDR3 spells CASSPGYGYTF. The CDR3 DNA reads as TGTGCCAGCAGCCCCGGGTATGGCTACACCTTC.

This chain joins TRBV18 and TRBJ2-1; 14 positions match TRBD2. The germline V gene has CDR1 KGHSH and CDR2 LQKENI. This CDR3 region has 16 residues. Trimming at V came to 3 bases and at J to 9 bases, leaving 7 bases not matched to a gene. The CDR3 region has the DNA TGTGCCAGCTCACCGACTAGCGGGGGGGCCGGTAGTGAGCAGTTCTTC. Amino acid sequence: CASSPTSGGAGSEQFF. Using reference TRBV18 and TRBJ2-1 for the parts outside the CDR3, the full variable domain is NAGVMQNPRHLVRRRGQEARLRCSPMKGHSHVYWYRQLPEEGLKFMVYLQKENIIDESGMPKERFSAEFPKEGPSILRIQQVVRGDSAAYFCASSPTSGGAGSEQFFGPGTRLTVL.

Only a few counts were recorded for this clonotype. The chain uses TRBV27 and TRBJ2-5, with D possibly called TRBD1 or TRBD2 (5 bases each). From germline, CDR1 is MNHEY and CDR2 SMNVEV (reference sequence). This CDR3 contains 13 residues. The germline V and J ends were trimmed by 3 bases and 7 bases, with 12 bases remaining between them. Written as DNA, the CDR3 is TGTGCCAGCAGTTTCGGGGCTTTGGGGACCCAGTACTTC. This encodes CASSFGALGTQYF.

V and J are TRBV19 and TRBJ2-3, with a possible D match to TRBD2 (6 bases). V shed 11 bases and J shed 5 bases, with 11 bases lying between them. The CDR3 spans 11 residues. The germline V gene has CDR1 LNHDA and CDR2 SQIVND (reference sequence). In DNA form, the CDR3 reads TGTGCCTCAGCGGGCGGAGATACGCAGTATTTT. Its protein is CASAGGDTQYF.